One sample yielded the 16 T cell receptor beta chains listed below, sequenced in a study of blood T cell repertoires in COVID-19. Some clones are missing from TCRdb's copy, which holds only in-frame ones; the method was immunoSEQ multiplex PCR. Here the sample spans under 75,000 clones, roughly 80% being singletons. Sequences were obtained from peripheral blood. The source is a man in his 60s with COVID-19, enrolled during active disease.

This clone came up a few times. The rearrangement links TRBV20-1 to TRBJ1-2, with D hard to call. The CDR3 length is 13 residues. The germline V gene encodes CDR1 DFQATT and CDR2 SNEGSKA (reference sequence). V lost 3 bases to trimming and J lost 1 base, with 9 bases between them. This CDR3 is CSASPELNYGYTF. DNA for the CDR3: TGCAGTGCTAGTCCCGAGCTTAACTATGGCTACACCTTC.

The chain carries TRBV12-3 or TRBV12-4 and TRBJ1-1, with 8 bases matching TRBD1. The V and J ends lost 5 bases and 10 bases, in that order; junction bases with no gene match: 3. The CDR3 is made up of 11 amino acids. The CDR3 DNA reads TGTGCCAGCAGTGACAGGGGTACAGCTTTCTTT. It translates to CASSDRGTAFF.

This chain connects TRBV3-1 (or the pseudogene TRBV3-2) to TRBJ1-4, with TRBD1 matching 7 bases. This CDR3 is built from 13 residues. Looked up from germline, CDR1 is LGHDT and CDR2 is YNNKEL (reference sequence). The V segment lost 3 bases and the J segment 7 bases; nucleotides outside the gene matches: 2. CDR3 residues: CASSQGTAEKLFF. CDR3 in DNA: TGTGCCAGCAGCCAGGGGACAGCTGAAAAACTGTTTTTT.

Written as DNA, the CDR3 is TGTGCCAGCAGCCTAGGACAGGGTTTCGGCTACACCTTC. Protein sequence: CASSLGQGFGYTF. The J gene is TRBJ1-2, the V gene TRBV5-6, with 8 bases that match TRBD1. V gave up 4 bases and J gave up 8 bases; unmatched junction bases: 7. The CDR3 spans 13 residues. The germline CDR1 and CDR2 sequences are SGHDT and YYEEEE. The whole variable domain, filled in from reference TRBV5-6 and TRBJ1-2, reads DAGVTQSPTHLIKTRGQQVTLRCSPKSGHDTVSWYQQALGQGPQFIFQYYEEEERQRGNFPDRFSGHQFPNYSSELNVNALLLGDSALYLCASSLGQGFGYTFGSGTRLTVV.

V is TRBV7-6 and J is TRBJ1-3, with TRBD1 matching over 7 bases. V gave up 5 bases and J gave up 2 bases; unmatched junction bases: 9. Per the germline V gene, CDR1 is SGHVS and CDR2 is FNYEAQ. The CDR3 is made up of 16 amino acids. CDR3 amino acids: CASSRDSREPGNTIYF. The CDR3 region has the DNA TGTGCCAGCAGCCGGGACAGCCGCGAACCTGGAAACACCATATATTTT.

CDR3 loop: CASSVTGEGGYTF. In DNA form, the CDR3 reads TGTGCCAGCAGCGTAACAGGGGAAGGTGGCTACACCTTC. The V and J genes are TRBV9 and TRBJ1-2, with 7 bases lining up with TRBD1. The V gene's germline CDR1 is SGDLS and CDR2 YYNGEE. The CDR3 contains 13 residues. J lost 7 bases, V lost 1 base, and 4 bases had no gene match.

The chain uses TRBV21-1 and TRBJ2-7; TRBD2 was called by the table and not checked on the DNA. TRBV21-1 counts as a pseudogene. CDR3 length equals 16 residues. CDR3 nucleotides: TGTGCCAGCAGCAAAGACAGAAGCGGGACTAATCACGAGCAGTACTTC. It translates to CASSKDRSGTNHEQYF.

V usage is TRBV28 and J usage is TRBJ1-5, with TRBD1 as a possible D gene (5 bases). V dropped 4 bases and J dropped 7 bases, with 14 bases sitting between them. The CDR3 is made up of 14 amino acids. Per germline, CDR1 MDHEN and CDR2 SYDVKM. CDR3 coding DNA: TGTGCCAGCAGTTCGGGGGGGAATAACCAGCCCCAGCATTTT. Its protein is CASSSGGNNQPQHF.

This chain links TRBV18 with TRBJ1-2, with a possible D match to TRBD1 (6 bases). The CDR3 totals 15 residues. The V gene's germline CDR1 is KGHSH and CDR2 LQKENI. Deletions cut 1 base from V and 4 bases from J, with 13 bases between. For the CDR3, the DNA is TGTGCCAGCTCACCACTCGAAACAGGGCTCTATGGCTACACCTTC. Amino acids: CASSPLETGLYGYTF.

This chain links TRBV11-2 with TRBJ1-2; D unclear. Trimming pared 4 bases from V and 4 bases from J, leaving 19 bases between. Germline V gene data show CDR1 as SGHAT and CDR2 as FQNNGV. There are 16 residues in the CDR3. In DNA, the CDR3 is TGTGCCAGCAGCTCCCTCCCTTCGGGGTCCCCCTATGGCTACACCTTC. Amino acids: CASSSLPSGSPYGYTF. The complete variable domain, with remaining parts taken from reference TRBV11-2 and TRBJ1-2, reads EAGVAQSPRYKIIEKRQSVAFWCNPISGHATLYWYQQILGQGPKLLIQFQNNGVVDDSQLPKDRFSAERLKGVDSTLKIQPAKLEDSAVYLCASSSLPSGSPYGYTFGSGTRLTVV.

The chain combines TRBV5-4 with TRBJ2-7; TRBD2 agrees at 9 bases. Germline CDR1 and CDR2: SGHNT and YYREEE (reference sequence). The CDR3 extends over 15 amino acids. J was trimmed by 3 bases and V by 5 bases; bases with no gene match: 9. The CDR3 region is CASSSPGLADYEQYF. The DNA for the CDR3 is TGTGCCAGCAGTTCTCCGGGACTAGCAGACTACGAGCAGTACTTC. Full variable domain (missing parts from reference TRBV5-4 and TRBJ2-7): ETGVTQSPTHLIKTRGQQVTLRCSSQSGHNTVSWYQQALGQGPQFIFQYYREEENGRGNFPPRFSGLQFPNYSSELNVNALELDDSALYLCASSSPGLADYEQYFGPGTRLTVT.

V gene TRBV29-1 combines with J gene TRBJ1-1; perhaps TRBD1 as D (5 bases). Germline lookup yields CDR1 SQVTM and CDR2 ANQGSEA. The CDR3 covers 13 residues. V was trimmed by 7 bases and J by 4 bases, leaving 16 bases between them. The CDR3 sequence is CSGGGNWGTEAFF. CDR3 sequence (DNA): TGCAGCGGTGGGGGGAACTGGGGCACTGAAGCTTTCTTT.

The rearrangement joins TRBV19 to TRBJ2-5, with TRBD2 matching 9 bases. Trimming at V came to 1 base and at J to 0 bases, leaving 9 bases not matched to a gene. CDR3 size: 18 residues. Germline-derived CDR1 and CDR2 are LNHDA and SQIVND (reference sequence). The CDR3 nucleotides are TGTGCCAGTAGTATAGGTTCTCGGAGCGGGGGGTACCAAGAGACCCAGTACTTC. It translates to CASSIGSRSGGYQETQYF.

The rearrangement joins TRBV28 to TRBJ2-3, with a tentative D call TRBD1 (6 bases). Germline-derived CDR1 and CDR2 are MDHEN and SYDVKM. The CDR3 is 14 amino acids. Deletions cut 2 bases from V and 0 bases from J, with 6 bases between. This CDR3 is CASSLGGSTDTQYF. Written as DNA, the CDR3 is TGTGCCAGCAGTTTAGGGGGCAGCACAGATACGCAGTATTTT.

This clone came up a few times. The gene calls are TRBV28 and TRBJ2-7; a possible D gene is TRBD1 (6 bases). V was clipped by 11 bases and J by 2 bases, with 19 bases between them. The CDR3 is made up of 14 amino acids. Germline lookup yields CDR1 MDHEN and CDR2 SYDVKM. This chain's CDR3 is CASNRPGQTYEQYF. Here the CDR3 DNA reads TGTGCCTCCAACCGGCCGGGACAAACCTACGAGCAGTACTTC. The full variable domain, completed using reference TRBV28 and TRBJ2-7, is DVKVTQSSRYLVKRTGEKVFLECVQDMDHENMFWYRQDPGLGLRLIYFSYDVKMKEKGDIPEGYSVSREKKERFSLILESASTNQTSMYLCASNRPGQTYEQYFGPGTRLTVT.

The chain carries TRBV14 and TRBJ1-5; D is uncertain. This CDR3 comprises 14 residues. The germline CDR1 and CDR2 sequences are SGHDN and FVKESK. Trimming shortened V by 8 bases and J by 6 bases, and 17 bases separated the two germline ends. In DNA, the CDR3 is TGTGCCAGCGCGGATTTCCGCTTGAGTCAGCCCCAGCATTTT. Translating gives CASADFRLSQPQHF. Together with reference TRBV14 and TRBJ1-5, the CDR3 gives the full variable domain: EAGVTQFPSHSVIEKGQTVTLRCDPISGHDNLYWYRRVMGKEIKFLLHFVKESKQDESGMPNNRFLAERTGGTYSTLKVQPAELEDSGVYFCASADFRLSQPQHFGDGTRLSIL.